The clone carrying this T cell receptor (beta chain) came up many times. The CDR3 runs to 14 residues. Trimming took 0 bases from V and 2 from J; bases not matched to a gene: 1. The data were taken from a study of identical twins. Addition of a universal primer site occurred through template switching, and cDNA carried unique molecular identifiers. TCRdb independently ran MiXCR on the 5' RACE reads; one entry per CDR3 protein. The data show around 370,000 distinct CDR3 sequences, approximately 8.8% seen once. Each donor was a healthy Caucasian. The chain is built from TRBV12-3 or TRBV12-4 and TRBJ2-7; 7 positions agree with TRBD1. The receptor was derived from a woman in her forties or fifties in good health. Sequencing used naive T cells sorted from blood. CDR3 in DNA: TGTGCCAGCAGTTTAGCGGGACAGACCTACGAGCAGTACTTC. Translating it yields CASSLAGQTYEQYF.